This entry lists 26 T cell receptor beta chains sequenced from one sample in a study of tumor-infiltrating lymphocytes in oesophageal squamous cell carcinoma. TCRdb reprocessed the PCR reads with MiXCR, giving one entry per CDR3 protein. The sample has approximately 8,700 distinct CDR3 sequences, around two thirds seen once. Sequenced input: esophageal tumor tissue. These receptors came from a female donor with esophageal squamous cell carcinoma.

The V gene is TRBV12-5, the J gene TRBJ1-1; tentatively, D is TRBD1 (5 bases). The germline CDR1 and CDR2 sequences are LGHNT and FRNRAP. The V end lost 1 base, the J end lost 8 bases, and 8 bases lay between the germline ends. The CDR3 runs to 12 residues. CDR3 DNA sequence: TGTGCTAGTGGTTTGGGGGGCGGCGAAGCTTTCTTT. It specifies CASGLGGGEAFF.

In regard to this clonotype: The junction and the germline gene differ at one end; a read error may be behind it. This chain links TRBV7-4 with TRBJ2-7; 8 bases line up with TRBD1. The J call may be wrong; the DNA end is better matched by TRBJ2-1. CDR1 and CDR2 (germline): SGHVT, SQSDAQ. CDR3 size: 16 residues. This CDR3 is CASSSRQGSSCNEQFF. CDR3 in DNA: TGTGCCAGCAGCTCCCGACAGGGGAGTTCCTGCAATGAGCAGTTCTTC.

The rearrangement uses TRBV10-3 and TRBJ2-1, with D perhaps TRBD2 (5 bases). The J call may be faulty, since TRBJ2-7 better matches the DNA end. This CDR3 is 13 amino acids long. Germline assignment: CDR1 ENHRY and CDR2 SYGVKD. The CDR3 sequence is CAISEREKTEQYF. The CDR3 DNA reads TGTGCCATCAGTGAGAGGGAGAAAACCGAGCAGTACTTC.

The chain links TRBV7-2 to TRBJ1-1; D unresolved. Trimming removed 5 bases from V and 8 bases from J, with 15 bases in between. Germline loops: CDR1 SGHTA, CDR2 FQGNSA. The CDR3 has 13 amino acids. The CDR3 sequence: CASSALVNGEAFF. DNA of the CDR3: TGTGCCAGCAGCGCCCTCGTTAACGGCGAAGCTTTCTTT.

CDR3 in DNA: TGTGCCAGCAGCTTAGCGGGAGGCCCGGGAAGCTCCTACAATGAGCAGTTCTTC. Protein sequence: CASSLAGGPGSSYNEQFF. The chain uses TRBV7-2 and TRBJ2-1; a weak D match, TRBD2 (6 bases). The CDR3 spans 18 residues. Germline V gives CDR1 SGHTA, CDR2 FQGNSA. Trimming removed 0 bases at V and 0 bases at J, with 15 bases between. Looking up the rest from reference TRBV7-2 and TRBJ2-1 gives the full variable domain: GAGVSQSPSNKVTEKGKDVELRCDPISGHTALYWYRQSLGQGLEFLIYFQGNSAPDKSGLPSDRFSAERTGGSVSTLTIQRTQQEDSAVYLCASSLAGGPGSSYNEQFFGPGTRLTVL.

This clonotype was counted only a few times. This chain uses TRBV6-1 with TRBJ2-3, with 7 nucleotides matching TRBD2. CDR3 length: 17 amino acids. Looked up from germline, CDR1 is MNHNS and CDR2 is SASEGT. V gave up 6 bases and J gave up 1 base; unmatched junction bases: 13. The CDR3: CASSLMVVAGGTDTQYF. CDR3 sequence (DNA): TGTGCCAGCAGCCTAATGGTGGTAGCGGGTGGCACAGATACGCAGTATTTT.

The chain carries TRBV7-2 and TRBJ2-1; D unclear. The closer fit of TRBJ2-5 to the DNA end suggests the J call may be wrong. The CDR3 spans 14 residues. The germline V gene has CDR1 SGHTA and CDR2 FQGNSA. The CDR3 nucleotides are TGTGCCAGCAGCCGTAGACTCTCTCAAGAGACCCAGTACTTC. It translates to CASSRRLSQETQYF.

This clonotype is a singleton in its sample. V gene TRBV12-3 or TRBV12-4 combines with J gene TRBJ2-1; possibly TRBD2 for D (6 bases). With 5 bases removed from V and 5 bases from J, the gap between germline ends came to 19 bases. The CDR3 extends over 16 amino acids. The CDR3 DNA sequence: TGTGCCAGCAGTCCCCTCCGGGGGACGAGGGACAATGAGCAGTTCTTC. Protein: CASSPLRGTRDNEQFF.

This clonotype was detected only once. An end of the junction differs from the germline gene, which may be a read error. This chain links TRBV7-9 with TRBJ2-3; 9 bases are shared with TRBD2. The DNA end lines up better with TRBJ2-1; the J call may be wrong. This CDR3 region has 16 residues. Germline V gene data show CDR1 as SEHNR and CDR2 as FQNEAQ (reference sequence). Here the CDR3 DNA reads TGTGCTAGCAGTCCGATCGGACTAGCGCCTAACAATGAGCAGTTCTTC. Protein product: CASSPIGLAPNNEQFF.

Comment on this clonotype: A read error is likely, as this CDR3 ends without the conserved phenylalanine or tryptophan. The DNA is left out, because the CDR3 cannot be placed on it with certainty; the CDR3 is given as TCRdb lists it. The chain joins TRBV7-2 to TRBJ2-5; the table gives TRBD2 as D, unverified against the DNA. Both ends counted, the CDR3 spans 15 residues. The germline V gene encodes CDR1 SGHTA and CDR2 FQGNSA. The CDR3 spells CASSRAEASGPPRFH.

This clonotype is labeled as medium-sized (0.01 to 0.1%). The chain uses TRBV5-6 and TRBJ1-2; D call uncertain. This CDR3 contains 13 residues. V lost 5 bases, J lost 3 bases, and 11 bases lay in between. In germline, CDR1 is SGHDT, CDR2 YYEEEE. The CDR3 loop is CASRSAEDYGYTF. The CDR3 coding sequence is TGTGCCAGCAGATCCGCAGAAGACTATGGCTACACCTTC.

This chain joins TRBV12-3 or TRBV12-4 and TRBJ2-5; 11 nucleotides line up with TRBD1. The assigned J gene may be wrong: the sequence end matches TRBJ2-1 better. This CDR3 region has 16 residues. The CDR3 reads CASSPGGTGGYNEQFF. In DNA form, the CDR3 reads TGTGCCAGCAGTCCTGGCGGGACAGGGGGATACAATGAGCAGTTCTTC.

The genes are TRBV28 and TRBJ2-6; 10 nucleotides agree with TRBD1. The J call is in doubt because the DNA end fits TRBJ2-7 better. This CDR3 comprises 14 residues. The germline gives CDR1 MDHEN, CDR2 SYDVKM. CDR3 DNA sequence: TGTGCCAGCAGGGGGGGACAGGGGATCTACGAGCAGTACTTC. This encodes CASRGGQGIYEQYF.

By sample share, this clonotype is medium-sized (0.01 to 0.1%). This chain uses TRBV5-1 with TRBJ2-3; D perhaps matches TRBD2 (5 bases). Germline V CDR1 and CDR2: SGHRS, YFSETQ. V was pared by 4 bases and J by 2 bases, with 11 bases between. The CDR3 consists of 14 residues. For the CDR3, the DNA is TGCGCCAGCAGCCCGGGATCGGCCACAGATACGCAGTATTTT. It is translated as CASSPGSATDTQYF.

The chain uses TRBV12-3 or TRBV12-4 and TRBJ2-3; 7 nucleotides line up with TRBD1. The DNA end favors TRBJ2-4, so the J call may be wrong. This CDR3 spans 14 amino acids. CDR3 sequence: CASSLTGQKNIQYF. DNA of the CDR3: TGTGCCAGCAGCCTAACGGGACAGAAAAACATTCAGTACTTC.

V gene TRBV12-3 or TRBV12-4 combines with J gene TRBJ2-1; D ambiguous. The last part of the DNA fits TRBJ2-7 better; the J call may be wrong. This CDR3 region has 12 residues. In nucleotides, the CDR3 is TGTGCCAGCAGTTTATGGCCTAATGAGCAGTACTTC. The encoded protein is CASSLWPNEQYF.

The V gene is TRBV12-3 or TRBV12-4, the J gene TRBJ2-5; possibly TRBD2 for D (6 bases). The J call is doubtful: the DNA matches TRBJ2-7 better. The CDR3 is made up of 16 amino acids. CDR3 DNA sequence: TGTGCCAGCAGTTCCGCACGTGGGAGGAATTTTAACGAGCAGTACTTC. Its translation is CASSSARGRNFNEQYF.

The rearrangement uses TRBV10-3 and TRBJ2-1, with 8 bases identical to TRBD2. The end of the DNA is better explained by TRBJ2-7, so the J call may be wrong. Germline V gene lookup returns CDR1 ENHRY and CDR2 SYGVKD. The CDR3 contains 15 residues. DNA for the CDR3: TGTGCCATCAGAATCGATAGCGGGGCCTACAATGAGCAGTACTTC. Translation: CAIRIDSGAYNEQYF.

The chain has TRBV11-2 and TRBJ2-5; D tentatively reads TRBD1 or TRBD2 (6 bases each). With the DNA end fitting TRBJ2-7 better, the J assignment may be wrong. Per germline, CDR1 SGHAT and CDR2 FQNNGV. The CDR3 runs 15 residues. The CDR3 sequence is CASSLRRGSGDEQYF. As DNA, the CDR3 is TGTGCCAGCAGCCTCCGGAGGGGGTCAGGCGACGAGCAGTACTTC.

This clonotype was seen a handful of times. The J gene is TRBJ2-7, the V gene TRBV7-2; D remains unclear. Near its end, the DNA agrees better with TRBJ2-5, so the J call may be wrong. CDR1 and CDR2 from the germline V gene are SGHTA and FQGNSA. The CDR3 covers 15 residues. The CDR3 region is CASSLGKARKETQYF. The CDR3, as DNA: TGTGCCAGCAGCTTAGGAAAGGCCCGTAAAGAGACCCAGTACTTC.

This clonotype was recorded a few times. The chain combines TRBV7-2 with TRBJ2-3, with TRBD2 as a possible D gene (6 bases). V was trimmed by 1 base and J by 2 bases, leaving 10 bases between them. This CDR3 comprises 15 residues. Germline lookup yields CDR1 SGHTA and CDR2 FQGNSA. Written as DNA, the CDR3 is TGTGCCAGCAGCTTAGGGTTAGCGGTCACAGATACGCAGTATTTT. Protein product: CASSLGLAVTDTQYF.

This clonotype was counted a few times. The V call is TRBV4-2, the J call TRBJ2-5, with 11 bases that match TRBD2. The J call may not be correct, given that the DNA end is closer to TRBJ2-3. The CDR3 spans 16 residues. Germline loops: CDR1 LGHNA, CDR2 YNFKEQ. This chain's CDR3 is CASSRRTSGSTDTQYF. CDR3 in DNA: TGTGCCAGCAGCCGACGGACTAGCGGGAGCACAGATACGCAGTATTTT.

V is TRBV7-2 and J is TRBJ2-3, with 13 nucleotides matching TRBD2. The J call may be faulty, since TRBJ2-7 better matches the DNA end. Germline loops: CDR1 SGHTA, CDR2 FQGNSA. The CDR3 covers 17 residues. CDR3 DNA: TGTGCCAGCAGCTTAGGAACTAGCGGGGGGGCCTCTAGCGAGCAGTACTTC. It yields the protein CASSLGTSGGASSEQYF.

The CDR3 DNA sequence: TGTGCCAGCAGCGGTAGCGGGAGTGCAGATACGCAGTATTTT. Protein product: CASSGSGSADTQYF. V and J are TRBV7-3 and TRBJ2-3, with TRBD2 matching 9 bases. Germline loops: CDR1 SGHTA, CDR2 FQGTGA. V lost 5 bases and J lost 4; bases outside the gene matches: 4. This CDR3 region has 14 residues. The whole variable domain, filled in from reference TRBV7-3 and TRBJ2-3, reads GAGVSQTPSNKVTEKGKYVELRCDPISGHTALYWYRQSLGQGPEFLIYFQGTGAADDSGLPNDRFFAVRPEGSVSTLKIQRTERGDSAVYLCASSGSGSADTQYFGPGTRLTVL.

This chain uses TRBV7-8 with TRBJ2-5; 8 bases map to TRBD1. The J call may be in error: the DNA end matches TRBJ1-1 better. Germline V gene data show CDR1 as SGHVS and CDR2 as FQNEAQ. CDR3 size: 15 residues. CDR3 loop: CASSLGQGARTEAFF. The CDR3 DNA is TGTGCCAGCAGCTTAGGGCAGGGGGCGAGGACTGAAGCTTTCTTT.

The chain links TRBV12-3 or TRBV12-4 to TRBJ2-4; a weak D match, TRBD1 (6 bases). The CDR3 runs 14 residues. V lost 1 base and J 13 bases, leaving 17 bases between the germline ends. CDR3 bases: TGTGCCAGCAGTTTAGATGCCCAGGGGACGAAGCAGTACTTC. It is translated as CASSLDAQGTKQYF.